What follows is one TCR beta chain and its context. Its antigen is unknown. Donors were healthy Caucasian individuals from Russia aged roughly 6 to 90. The data were obtained in a study of blood T cells in healthy people across ages. General study points: The study found TCR beta diversity correlated strongly with naive T cell percentage. Researchers deemed the diversity estimates from one million T cells underestimates.

The CDR3 has 14 amino acids. V lost 0 bases to trimming and J lost 1 base, with 8 bases between them. Germline-derived CDR1 and CDR2 are SGHKS and YYEKEE (reference sequence). Primers used in a second PCR of roughly 6 to 11 cycles were a sample-barcoded 5' primer and a J-beta primer mix. TCRdb independently ran MiXCR on the 5' RACE reads; one entry per CDR3 protein. There are about 650,000 distinct CDR3 sequences in the sample; more than 45% occur only once, and about 13% lies in the top ten. V usage is TRBV5-5 and J usage is TRBJ2-7; no reliable D call. The sequencing sample was made of blood. The TCR was taken from a woman older than 75 in good health. As DNA, the CDR3 is TGTGCCAGCAGCTTGGCGGTAATTTCCTACGAGCAGTACTTC. It yields the protein CASSLAVISYEQYF.